This paragraph covers one TCR beta chain sequence. Antigen specificity is unknown. Researchers prepared the TCRbeta library using unique molecular identifiers, the study reports. One entry per CDR3 protein results from TCRdb running MiXCR on the PCR reads. Found here are under 400,000 distinct CDR3 sequences, 23% of them singletons; the top ten hold 11%. This specimen belongs to a study of T-cell reconstitution after alpha-beta-depleted transplantation in children. Study observations and caveats: Newly produced T cells mostly accounted for T-cell counts and diversity one year post-transplant.

CDR3 size: 15 residues. V was cut by 6 bases and J by 5 bases, with 16 bases left in between. Germline values: CDR1 MNHNS, CDR2 SASEGT. This TCR derives from a male patient younger than 18 who had a stem cell transplant for acute lymphoblastic leukemia, so the T cells may come from the graft donor. The sample was PBMCs, mostly from graft donor cells, taken 180 days after TCRalphabeta/CD19-depleted stem cell transplant. V gene TRBV6-1 combines with J gene TRBJ2-2, with a tentative D call TRBD2 (6 bases). CDR3 in amino acids: CASSRDLGSTGELFF. DNA of the CDR3: TGTGCCAGCAGCCGGGACTTAGGGAGTACCGGGGAGCTGTTTTTT.